Only a few counts were recorded for the clone carrying this T cell receptor beta chain. No antigen is known for it. This entry comes from a study of early T cells in non-severe SARS-CoV-2 infection. Overall study context: Unsorted whole blood bulk RNA was sequenced, with unpaired chains. Study observations and caveats: Clonotype matching in VDJdb favored anti-spike CD8 responses and did not capture private and CD4 specificities.

Individual cDNA molecules received unique molecular identifiers. TCRdb reprocessed the 5' RACE reads via MiXCR and lists one record per CDR3 protein. The table records about 58,000 distinct CDR3 sequences, around 12% of them present only once. The sequenced sample was whole blood. This TCR came from an adult who was a healthcare worker with PCR-confirmed SARS-CoV-2 infection or an uninfected control (not recorded which).

The chain's CDR3 is CASSSRVPEQYF. The CDR3 region has the DNA TGTGCCAGCAGTTCTCGGGTCCCCGAGCAGTACTTC. The rearrangement uses TRBV2 and TRBJ2-7; D remains ambiguous. CDR1 is SNHLY, CDR2 FYNNEI, per germline. The CDR3 contains 12 residues. The V end was cut by 5 bases, the J end by 6 bases, with 11 bases between.